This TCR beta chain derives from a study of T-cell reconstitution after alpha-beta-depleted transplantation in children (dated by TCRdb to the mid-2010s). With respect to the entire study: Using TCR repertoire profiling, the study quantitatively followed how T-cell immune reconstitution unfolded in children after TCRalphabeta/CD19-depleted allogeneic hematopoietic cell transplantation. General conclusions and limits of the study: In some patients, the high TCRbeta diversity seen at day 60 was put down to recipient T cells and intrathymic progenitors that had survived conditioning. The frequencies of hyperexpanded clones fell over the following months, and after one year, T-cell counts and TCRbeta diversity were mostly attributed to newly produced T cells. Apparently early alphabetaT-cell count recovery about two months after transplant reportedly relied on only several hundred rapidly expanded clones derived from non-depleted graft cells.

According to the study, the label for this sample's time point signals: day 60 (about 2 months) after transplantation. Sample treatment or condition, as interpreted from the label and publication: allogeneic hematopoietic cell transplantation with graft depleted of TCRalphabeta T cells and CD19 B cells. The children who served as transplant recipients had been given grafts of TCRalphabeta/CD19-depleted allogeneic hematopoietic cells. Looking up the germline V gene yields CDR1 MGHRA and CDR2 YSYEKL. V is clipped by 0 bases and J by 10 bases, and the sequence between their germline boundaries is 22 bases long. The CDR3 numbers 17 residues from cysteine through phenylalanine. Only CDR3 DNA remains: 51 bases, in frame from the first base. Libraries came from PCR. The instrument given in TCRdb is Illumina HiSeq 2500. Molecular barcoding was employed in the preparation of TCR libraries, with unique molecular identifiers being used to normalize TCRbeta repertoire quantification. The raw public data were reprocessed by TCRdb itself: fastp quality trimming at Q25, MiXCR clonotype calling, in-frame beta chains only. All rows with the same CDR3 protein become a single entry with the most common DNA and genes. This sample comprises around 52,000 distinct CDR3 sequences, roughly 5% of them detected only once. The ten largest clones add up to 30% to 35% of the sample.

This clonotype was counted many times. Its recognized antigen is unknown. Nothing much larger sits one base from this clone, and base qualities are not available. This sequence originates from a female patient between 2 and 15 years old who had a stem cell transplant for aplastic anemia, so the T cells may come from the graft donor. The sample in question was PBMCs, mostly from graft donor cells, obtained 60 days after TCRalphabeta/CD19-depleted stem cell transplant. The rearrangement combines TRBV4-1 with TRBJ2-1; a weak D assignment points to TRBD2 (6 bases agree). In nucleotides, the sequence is TGCGCCAGCAGCCAAGATCCGAAGGGCGGGATGTTTGGCGAGCAGTTCTTC. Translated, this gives CASSQDPKGGMFGEQFF.